This T cell receptor (beta chain) was recovered during a study of cytomegalovirus exposure and HLA in healthy donors. Overall study findings and caveats: A later analysis linked about 17,000 TCR beta sequences to HLA alleles at 0.05 false discovery rate. A prior analysis recorded that most TCR beta V segments were productive about 90% or about 30% of the time. Several top significant clusters appeared, in a later analysis, to be linked to common viral pathogens.

Points on this clone: No antigen is known for it.

Nominally healthy donors provided the samples, though records likely missed some immune exposures. Both 60 Vbeta primers and 13 Jbeta primers went into the PCR. The protocol was immunoSEQ multiplex PCR, while the TCRdb copy is restricted to in-frame clones and leaves out a portion. The data show some 190,000 clones, with more than 75% seen just once and around 1.4% held by the top ten. The CDR3 totals 15 residues. Trimming left V 3 bases short and J 2 bases short, with 12 bases between. Germline V gene data show CDR1 as SGDLS and CDR2 as YYNGEE. V and J are TRBV9 and TRBJ1-3; perhaps TRBD1 as D (5 bases). The clonotype originates from a woman between 45 and 60 years old in good health and CMV-seronegative. Sequences were obtained from PBMCs. The CDR3 region is CASSATTGPGNTIYF. The CDR3 DNA reads as TGTGCCAGCAGCGCCACAACAGGCCCTGGAAACACCATATATTTT. The whole variable domain, filled in from reference TRBV9 and TRBJ1-3, reads DSGVTQTPKHLITATGQRVTLRCSPRSGDLSVYWYQQSLDQGLQFLIQYYNGEERAKGNILERFSAQQFPDLHSELNLSSLELGDSALYFCASSATTGPGNTIYFGEGSWLTVV.